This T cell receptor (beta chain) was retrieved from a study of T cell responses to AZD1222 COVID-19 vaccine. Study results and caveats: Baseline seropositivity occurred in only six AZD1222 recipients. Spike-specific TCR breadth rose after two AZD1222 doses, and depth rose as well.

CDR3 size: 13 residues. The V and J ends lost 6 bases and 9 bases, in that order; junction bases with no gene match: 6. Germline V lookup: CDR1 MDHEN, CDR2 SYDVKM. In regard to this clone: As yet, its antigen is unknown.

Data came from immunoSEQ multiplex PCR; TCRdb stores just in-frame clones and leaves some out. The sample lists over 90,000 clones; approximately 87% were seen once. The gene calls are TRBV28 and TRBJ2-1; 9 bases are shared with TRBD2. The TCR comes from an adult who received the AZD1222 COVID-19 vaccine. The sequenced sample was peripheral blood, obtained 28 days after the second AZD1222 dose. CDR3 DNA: TGTGCCAGCAGGCTAGCGGGATTGGGTGAGCAGTTCTTC. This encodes CASRLAGLGEQFF.